This T cell receptor beta chain was sequenced during a study of shared clonotypes between healthy human individuals. Study details: Three CD4 naive, three CD4 memory, two CD8 naive and one CD8 memory plate were used per donor. General study points: Clonotype sharing among donors, it was expected, would be affected by sequencing depth.

Sequencing used immunoSEQ multiplex PCR; TCRdb keeps in-frame clones, though not all of them. The sample has 850,000 to 1,200,000 clones; around four fifths are singletons. The ends were cut back, 4 bases at V and 2 bases at J, with 12 bases in the middle. CDR1 is SNHLY, CDR2 FYNNEI, per germline. The CDR3 totals 14 residues. With respect to this clone: No antigen is known for it.

The TCR was taken from a man between 18 and 35 years old in good health. The J gene is TRBJ2-7, the V gene TRBV2; D is unresolved. Source material: memory CD4+ T cells sorted from blood. The subset is: CD45RA-negative fraction. CDR3 in amino acids: CASSVGRDTYEQYF. The DNA for the CDR3 is TGTGCCAGCAGTGTCGGCAGAGATACCTACGAGCAGTACTTC.